This T cell receptor beta chain was documented in a study of prognosis after radiotherapy for stage I lung cancer. Study summary: The patients, all with stage I non-small cell lung cancer, were enrolled between early 2018 and January 2019. Broader study findings: After stereotactic body radiation therapy, patients with later distant metastases showed lower Shannon entropy.

Amplicons of TCR beta CDR3 were generated from genomic DNA by two-round multiplex PCR. First-round PCR, the initial amplification, used primers specific to each TRBV and TRBJ gene. Using its own MiXCR run on the multiplex PCR reads, TCRdb lists one record per CDR3 protein. The sample gives about 32,000 distinct CDR3 sequences, around 40% of which show up once; 15% is in the top ten. As for this clonotype: The antigen is not known.

Trimming removed 7 bases from V and 2 bases from J, with 16 bases in between. Germline CDR1 is SGHRS and CDR2 is YFSETQ. CDR3 length: 16 residues. Assessment by CT and PET/CT found all patients node-negative, and none had prior chemotherapy, radiotherapy or other malignancies. The input for sequencing was PBMCs, taken before or after stereotactic body radiation therapy (not recorded which). The chain recombines TRBV5-1 with TRBJ1-6, with a tentative D call TRBD1 (5 bases). This clonotype was obtained from a donor at least 50 years old with non-small cell lung cancer. The CDR3 is CASRLGGQAYNSPLHF. The CDR3, as DNA: TGCGCCAGCCGCCTGGGCGGACAAGCCTATAATTCACCCCTCCACTTT.